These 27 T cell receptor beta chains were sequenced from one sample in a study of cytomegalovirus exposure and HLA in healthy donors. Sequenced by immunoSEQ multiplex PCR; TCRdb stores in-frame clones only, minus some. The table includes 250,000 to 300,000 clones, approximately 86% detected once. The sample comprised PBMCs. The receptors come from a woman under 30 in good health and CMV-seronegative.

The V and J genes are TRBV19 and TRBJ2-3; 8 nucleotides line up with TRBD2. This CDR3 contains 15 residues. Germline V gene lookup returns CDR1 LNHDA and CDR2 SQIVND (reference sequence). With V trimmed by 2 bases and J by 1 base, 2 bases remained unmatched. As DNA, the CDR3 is TGTGCCAGTAGTATAATGGGACTAGGCACAGATACGCAGTATTTT. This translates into CASSIMGLGTDTQYF.

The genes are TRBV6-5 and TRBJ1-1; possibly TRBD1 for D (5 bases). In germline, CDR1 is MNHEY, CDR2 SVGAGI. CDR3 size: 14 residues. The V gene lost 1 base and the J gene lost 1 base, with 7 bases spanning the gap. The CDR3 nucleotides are TGTGCCAGCAGTTACTTGACAGAGAACACTGAAGCTTTCTTT. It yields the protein CASSYLTENTEAFF.

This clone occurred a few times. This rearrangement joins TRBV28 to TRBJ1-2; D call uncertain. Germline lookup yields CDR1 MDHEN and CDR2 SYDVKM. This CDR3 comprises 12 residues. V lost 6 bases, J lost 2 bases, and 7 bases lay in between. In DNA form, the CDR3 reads TGTGCCAGCAGCCCTACCAACTATGGCTACACCTTC. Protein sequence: CASSPTNYGYTF.

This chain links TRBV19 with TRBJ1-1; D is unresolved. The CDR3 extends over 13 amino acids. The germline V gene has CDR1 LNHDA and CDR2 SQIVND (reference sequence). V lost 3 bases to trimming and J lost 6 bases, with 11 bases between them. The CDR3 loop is CASSIPNRAEAFF. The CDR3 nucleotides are TGTGCCAGTAGTATCCCAAACAGAGCTGAAGCTTTCTTT. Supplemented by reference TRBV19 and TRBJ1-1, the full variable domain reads DGGITQSPKYLFRKEGQNVTLSCEQNLNHDAMYWYRQDPGQGLRLIYYSQIVNDFQKGDIAEGYSVSREKKESFPLTVTSAQKNPTAFYLCASSIPNRAEAFFGQGTRLTVV.

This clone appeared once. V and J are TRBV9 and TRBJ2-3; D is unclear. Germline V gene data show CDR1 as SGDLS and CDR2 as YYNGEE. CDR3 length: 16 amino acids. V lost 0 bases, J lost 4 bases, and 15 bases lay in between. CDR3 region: CASSVGVASQADTQYF. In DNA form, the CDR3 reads TGTGCCAGCAGCGTAGGTGTGGCCTCCCAAGCAGATACGCAGTATTTT.

The CDR3 loop is CASSSLLVWGDSFNTEAFF. The DNA of the CDR3 is TGTGCCAGCAGTTCACTCTTGGTGTGGGGGGATTCGTTCAACACTGAAGCTTTCTTT. This chain links TRBV27 with TRBJ1-1; possible D gene TRBD1, 5 bases. Trimming left V 4 bases short and J 2 bases short, with 26 bases between. The CDR3 runs to 19 residues. Germline V gene data show CDR1 as MNHEY and CDR2 as SMNVEV (reference sequence).

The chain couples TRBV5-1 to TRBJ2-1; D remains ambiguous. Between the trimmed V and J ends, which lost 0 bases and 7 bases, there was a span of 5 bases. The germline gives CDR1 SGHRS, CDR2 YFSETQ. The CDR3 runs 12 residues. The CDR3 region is CASSLGGNEQFF. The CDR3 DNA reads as TGCGCCAGCAGCTTGGGAGGAAATGAGCAGTTCTTC. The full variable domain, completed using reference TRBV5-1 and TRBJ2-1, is KAGVTQTPRYLIKTRGQQVTLSCSPISGHRSVSWYQQTPGQGLQFLFEYFSETQRNKGNFPGRFSGRQFSNSRSEMNVSTLELGDSALYLCASSLGGNEQFFGPGTRLTVL.

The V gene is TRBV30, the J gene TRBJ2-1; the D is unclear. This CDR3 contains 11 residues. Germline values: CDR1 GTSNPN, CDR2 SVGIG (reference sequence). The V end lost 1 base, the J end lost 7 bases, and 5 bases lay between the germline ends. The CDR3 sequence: CAWSAVNEQFF. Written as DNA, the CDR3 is TGTGCCTGGAGTGCAGTGAATGAGCAGTTCTTC.

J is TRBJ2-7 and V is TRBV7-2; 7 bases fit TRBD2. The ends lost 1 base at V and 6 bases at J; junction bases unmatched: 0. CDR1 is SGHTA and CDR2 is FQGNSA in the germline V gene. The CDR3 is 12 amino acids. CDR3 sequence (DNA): TGTGCCAGCAGCTTAGGGGGGGGCGAGCAGTACTTC. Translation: CASSLGGGEQYF.

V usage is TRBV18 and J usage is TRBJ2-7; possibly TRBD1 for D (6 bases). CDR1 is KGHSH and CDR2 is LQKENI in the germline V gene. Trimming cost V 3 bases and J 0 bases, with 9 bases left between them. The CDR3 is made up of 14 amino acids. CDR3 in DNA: TGTGCCAGCTCACCGACAGGAGTCTCCTACGAGCAGTACTTC. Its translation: CASSPTGVSYEQYF.

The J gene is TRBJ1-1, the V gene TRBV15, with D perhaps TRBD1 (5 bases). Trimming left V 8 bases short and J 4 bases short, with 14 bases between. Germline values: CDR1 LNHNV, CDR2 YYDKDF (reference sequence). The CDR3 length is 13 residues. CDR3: CATSQGRFTEAFF. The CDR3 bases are TGTGCCACCTCCCAGGGCAGGTTCACTGAAGCTTTCTTT.

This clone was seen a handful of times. The CDR3 nucleotides read TGTGCCAGCGGAGGGGAAAGGGACAGGGGAGATGTAGATACGCAGTATTTT. Translation: CASGGERDRGDVDTQYF. The J gene is TRBJ2-3, the V gene TRBV2; TRBD1 matches at 10 bases. This CDR3 has 17 amino acids. Per the germline V gene, CDR1 is SNHLY and CDR2 is FYNNEI. V dropped 8 bases and J dropped 5; count of bases not matched to a gene: 16.

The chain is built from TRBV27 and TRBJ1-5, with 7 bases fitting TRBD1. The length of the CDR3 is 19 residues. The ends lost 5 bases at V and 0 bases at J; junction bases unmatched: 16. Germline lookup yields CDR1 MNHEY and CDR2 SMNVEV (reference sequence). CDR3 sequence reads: CASSPLTGTVLYSNQPQHF. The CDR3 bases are TGTGCCAGCAGTCCCCTTACCGGGACAGTACTATATAGCAATCAGCCCCAGCATTTT.

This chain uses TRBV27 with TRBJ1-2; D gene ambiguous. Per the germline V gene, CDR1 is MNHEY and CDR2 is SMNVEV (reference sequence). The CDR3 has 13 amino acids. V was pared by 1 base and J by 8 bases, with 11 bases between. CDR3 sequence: CASSLYGPRGYTF. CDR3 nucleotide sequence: TGTGCCAGCAGTTTATATGGCCCCAGGGGCTACACCTTC.

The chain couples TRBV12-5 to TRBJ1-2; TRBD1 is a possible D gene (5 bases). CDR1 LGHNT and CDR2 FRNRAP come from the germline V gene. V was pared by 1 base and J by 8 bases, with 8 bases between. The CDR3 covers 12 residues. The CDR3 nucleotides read TGTGCTAGTGGTTTGGGGACACTCGGCTACACCTTC. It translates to CASGLGTLGYTF.

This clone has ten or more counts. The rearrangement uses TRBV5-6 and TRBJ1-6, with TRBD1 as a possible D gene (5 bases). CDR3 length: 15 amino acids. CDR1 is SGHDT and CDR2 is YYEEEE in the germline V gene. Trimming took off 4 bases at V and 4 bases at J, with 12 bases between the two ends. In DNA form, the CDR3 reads TGTGCCAGCAGCAAGCAGGGTCTTTATAATTCACCCCTCCACTTT. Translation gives CASSKQGLYNSPLHF.

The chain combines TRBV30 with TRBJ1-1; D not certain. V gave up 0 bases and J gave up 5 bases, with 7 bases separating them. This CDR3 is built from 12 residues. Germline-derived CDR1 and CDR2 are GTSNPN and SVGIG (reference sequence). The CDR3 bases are TGTGCCTGGAGTGTCGCCAGGACTGAAGCTTTCTTT. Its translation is CAWSVARTEAFF.

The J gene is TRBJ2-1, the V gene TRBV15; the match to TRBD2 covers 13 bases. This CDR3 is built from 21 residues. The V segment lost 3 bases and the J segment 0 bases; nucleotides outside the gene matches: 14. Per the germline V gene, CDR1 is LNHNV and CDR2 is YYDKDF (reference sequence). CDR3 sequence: CATSRGPLAGGPRSSYNEQFF. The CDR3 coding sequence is TGTGCCACCAGCAGGGGACCACTAGCGGGGGGGCCTAGGAGCTCCTACAATGAGCAGTTCTTC.

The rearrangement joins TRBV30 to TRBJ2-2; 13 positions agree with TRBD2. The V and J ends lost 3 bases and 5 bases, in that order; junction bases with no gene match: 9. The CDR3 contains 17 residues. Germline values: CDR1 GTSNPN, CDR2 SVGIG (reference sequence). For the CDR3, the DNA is TGTGCCTGGAGCACCCTGACTAGCGGGAGGTTGACCGGGGAGCTGTTTTTT. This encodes CAWSTLTSGRLTGELFF.

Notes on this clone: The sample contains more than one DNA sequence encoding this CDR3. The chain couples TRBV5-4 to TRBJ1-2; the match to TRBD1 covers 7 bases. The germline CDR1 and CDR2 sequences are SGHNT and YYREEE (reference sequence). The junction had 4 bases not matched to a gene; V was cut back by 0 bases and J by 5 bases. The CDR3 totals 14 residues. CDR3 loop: CASSLGQGSYGYTF. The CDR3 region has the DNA TGTGCCAGCAGCTTGGGACAGGGCTCGTATGGCTACACCTTC.

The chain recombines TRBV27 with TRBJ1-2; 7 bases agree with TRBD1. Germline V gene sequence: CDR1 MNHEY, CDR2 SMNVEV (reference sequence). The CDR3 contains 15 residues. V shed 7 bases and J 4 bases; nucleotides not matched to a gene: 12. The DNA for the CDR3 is TGTGCCAGCACCCCGCACAGGGGCTTCTCCTATGGCTACACCTTC. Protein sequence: CASTPHRGFSYGYTF.

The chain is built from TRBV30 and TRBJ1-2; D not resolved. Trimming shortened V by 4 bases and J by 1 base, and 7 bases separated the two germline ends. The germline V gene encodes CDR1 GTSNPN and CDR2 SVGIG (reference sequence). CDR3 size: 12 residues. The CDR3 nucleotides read TGTGCCTGGACCCTATTTAACTATGGCTACACCTTC. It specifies CAWTLFNYGYTF.

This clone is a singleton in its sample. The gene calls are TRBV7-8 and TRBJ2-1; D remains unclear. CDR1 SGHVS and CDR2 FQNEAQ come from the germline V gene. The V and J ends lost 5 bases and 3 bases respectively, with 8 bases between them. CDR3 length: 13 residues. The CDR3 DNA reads TGTGCCAGCAGCCCTTTAAACTACAATGAGCAGTTCTTC. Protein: CASSPLNYNEQFF.

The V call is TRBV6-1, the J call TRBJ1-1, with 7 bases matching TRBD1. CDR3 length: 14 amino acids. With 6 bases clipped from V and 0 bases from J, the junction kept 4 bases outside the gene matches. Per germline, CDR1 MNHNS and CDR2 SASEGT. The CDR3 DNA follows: TGTGCCAGCAGCCTAGGGGGCCTGAACACTGAAGCTTTCTTT. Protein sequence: CASSLGGLNTEAFF.

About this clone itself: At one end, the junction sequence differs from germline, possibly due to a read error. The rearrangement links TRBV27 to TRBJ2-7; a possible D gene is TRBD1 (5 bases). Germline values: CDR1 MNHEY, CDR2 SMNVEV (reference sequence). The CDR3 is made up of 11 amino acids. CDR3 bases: TGTGCCGGCAGTTTCAGGGCCGAGCAGTACTTC. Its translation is CAGSFRAEQYF.

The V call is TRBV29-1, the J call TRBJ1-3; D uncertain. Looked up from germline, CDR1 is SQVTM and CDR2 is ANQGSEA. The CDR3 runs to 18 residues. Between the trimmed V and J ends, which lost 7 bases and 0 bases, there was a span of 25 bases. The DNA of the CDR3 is TGCAGCGCCGCCGGAGGGATCCCGAAGGAACCCTCTGGAAACACCATATATTTT. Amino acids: CSAAGGIPKEPSGNTIYF. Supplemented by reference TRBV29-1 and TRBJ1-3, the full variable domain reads SAVISQKPSRDICQRGTSLTIQCQVDSQVTMMFWYRQQPGQSLTLIATANQGSEATYESGFVIDKFPISRPNLTFSTLTVSNMSPEDSSIYLCSAAGGIPKEPSGNTIYFGEGSWLTVV.

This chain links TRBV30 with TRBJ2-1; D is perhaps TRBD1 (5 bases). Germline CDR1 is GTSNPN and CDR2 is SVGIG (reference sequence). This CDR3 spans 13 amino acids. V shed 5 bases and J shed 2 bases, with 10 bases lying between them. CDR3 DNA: TGTGCCTGGGCAGGGCGCCCCTACAATGAGCAGTTCTTC. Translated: CAWAGRPYNEQFF.